Below are 9 T cell receptor beta chains sequenced from a single sample in a study of blood T cell repertoires in COVID-19. TCRdb's table, derived via immunoSEQ multiplex PCR, lists solely in-frame clones and lacks some. The sample has 300,000 to 350,000 clones, roughly 90% seen once. Specimen: peripheral blood. The receptors originated from a man aged 30 to 45 with COVID-19, enrolled during active disease.

This clone was observed once. The V call is TRBV5-8, the J call TRBJ2-3; D is ambiguous. The CDR3 length is 13 residues. The germline V and J ends were trimmed by 1 base and 2 bases, with 5 bases remaining between them. Germline CDR1 is SGHTS and CDR2 is YDEGEE. CDR3 bases: TGTGCCAGCAGCTTGACTACCACAGATACGCAGTATTTT. Translation gives CASSLTTTDTQYF.

The genes are TRBV9 and TRBJ2-2; 11 bases map to TRBD1. The CDR3 runs to 15 residues. Germline-derived CDR1 and CDR2 are SGDLS and YYNGEE. J gave up 7 bases and V 2 bases, and 4 bases lay outside the gene matches. The CDR3 DNA reads as TGTGCCAGCAGCGTGGACAGGGGGCTAATCGGGGAGCTGTTTTTT. Its protein product is CASSVDRGLIGELFF.

This clone was counted once. The chain uses TRBV7-6 and TRBJ2-7; D is uncertain. The germline gives CDR1 SGHVS, CDR2 FNYEAQ. CDR3 length equals 13 residues. V was cut by 5 bases and J by 3 bases, with 11 bases left in between. The CDR3 loop is CASSTSGIYEQYF. The CDR3 DNA reads as TGTGCCAGCAGCACCTCAGGAATCTACGAGCAGTACTTC.

This chain joins TRBV6-6 and TRBJ1-2; 7 positions agree with TRBD1. Germline trimming cut 0 bases from V and 1 base from J; bases unmatched to any gene: 5. The CDR3 contains 16 residues. The germline gives CDR1 MNHNY, CDR2 SVGAGI (reference sequence). CDR3 in amino acids: CASSYSTGQINYGYTF. The CDR3 DNA follows: TGTGCCAGCAGTTACTCTACGGGACAGATTAACTATGGCTACACCTTC.

CDR3 coding DNA: TGTGCCAGCCAGCCGGCAGGGCCCGACGAGCAGTACTTC. Its translation is CASQPAGPDEQYF. The chain recombines TRBV5-5 with TRBJ2-7; maybe TRBD1 (5 bases). The CDR3 contains 13 residues. From germline, CDR1 is SGHKS and CDR2 YYEKEE (reference sequence). The V end was cut by 7 bases, the J end by 5 bases, with 16 bases between.

The J gene is TRBJ1-1, the V gene TRBV3-1 (or the pseudogene TRBV3-2); 7 positions match TRBD1. The CDR3 contains 15 residues. Germline lookup yields CDR1 LGHDT and CDR2 YNNKEL (reference sequence). J gave up 4 bases and V 0 bases, and 5 bases lay outside the gene matches. CDR3: CASSQDMNRGTEAFF. The CDR3 DNA follows: TGTGCCAGCAGCCAAGATATGAACAGGGGCACTGAAGCTTTCTTT.

This clone came up once. In DNA, the CDR3 is TGTGCCAGCAGCTCGGGTCATACGCAGTATTTT. This encodes CASSSGHTQYF. The chain recombines TRBV11-3 with TRBJ2-3; D ambiguous. Germline CDR1 and CDR2: SGHNT and YENEEA. This CDR3 has 11 amino acids. The ends were cut back, 4 bases at V and 7 bases at J, with 6 bases in the middle. Full variable domain (missing parts from reference TRBV11-3 and TRBJ2-3): EAGVVQSPRYKIIEKKQPVAFWCNPISGHNTLYWYLQNLGQGPELLIRYENEEAVDDSQLPKDRFSAERLKGVDSTLKIQPAELGDSAVYLCASSSGHTQYFGPGTRLTVL.

This chain connects TRBV4-2 to TRBJ2-7, with 9 bases identical to TRBD2. Germline lookup yields CDR1 LGHNA and CDR2 YNFKEQ. The CDR3 is 14 amino acids. V lost 4 bases, J lost 5 bases, and 6 bases stayed unmatched. This CDR3 is CASSPGGGADEQYF. The CDR3 DNA follows: TGTGCCAGCAGCCCGGGCGGGGGGGCGGACGAGCAGTACTTC.

V and J are TRBV7-9 and TRBJ2-3, with 7 positions matching TRBD1. The CDR3 consists of 14 residues. Trimming at V came to 0 bases and at J to 8 bases, leaving 5 bases not matched to a gene. CDR1 and CDR2 from the germline V gene are SEHNR and FQNEAQ (reference sequence). CDR3 protein: CASSLATGAGTQYF. Written as DNA, the CDR3 is TGTGCCAGCAGCTTAGCAACAGGGGCAGGTACGCAGTATTTT.